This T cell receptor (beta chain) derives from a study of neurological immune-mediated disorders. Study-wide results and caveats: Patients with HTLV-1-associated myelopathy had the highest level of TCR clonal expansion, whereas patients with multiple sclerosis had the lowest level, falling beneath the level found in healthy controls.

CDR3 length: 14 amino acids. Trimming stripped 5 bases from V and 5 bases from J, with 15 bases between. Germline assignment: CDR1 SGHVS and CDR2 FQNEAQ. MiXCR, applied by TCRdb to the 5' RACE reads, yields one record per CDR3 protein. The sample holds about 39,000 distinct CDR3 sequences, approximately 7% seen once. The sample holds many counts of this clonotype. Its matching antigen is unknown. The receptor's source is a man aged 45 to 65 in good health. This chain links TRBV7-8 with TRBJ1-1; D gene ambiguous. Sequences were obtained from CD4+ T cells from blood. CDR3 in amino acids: CASSPTGIWTEAFF. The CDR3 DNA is TGTGCCAGCAGCCCGACCGGCATTTGGACTGAAGCTTTCTTT.